This record looks at one T cell receptor (beta chain) sequence and its context. This CDR3 is built from 18 residues. Trimming left V 0 bases short and J 5 bases short, with 20 bases between. CDR1 and CDR2 from the germline V gene are MNHEY and SMNVEV (reference sequence). The data originate from a study of blood T cell repertoires in COVID-19. Study details: COVID-19 samples collected from the United States, Italy and Spain covered acute and convalescent phases. T cells, B-cell-depleted T cells, or PBMCs provided the cDNA or gDNA that served as material.

It was during active infection that Seattle patients were enrolled and then longitudinally followed. Using immunoSEQ multiplex PCR, the repertoire was profiled, and TCRdb retains in-frame clones only, with some absent. Here the sample spans 300,000 to 400,000 clones, 75% to 90% being singletons. The sequence was collected from a woman aged 60-70 years with COVID-19, enrolled during active disease. The material sequenced was peripheral blood. The V gene is TRBV27, the J gene TRBJ1-5, with unresolved D. CDR3 sequence reads: CASSLSKQAGRGDQPQHF. The CDR3 coding sequence is TGTGCCAGCAGTTTATCGAAGCAGGCGGGTCGGGGAGATCAGCCCCAGCATTTT.